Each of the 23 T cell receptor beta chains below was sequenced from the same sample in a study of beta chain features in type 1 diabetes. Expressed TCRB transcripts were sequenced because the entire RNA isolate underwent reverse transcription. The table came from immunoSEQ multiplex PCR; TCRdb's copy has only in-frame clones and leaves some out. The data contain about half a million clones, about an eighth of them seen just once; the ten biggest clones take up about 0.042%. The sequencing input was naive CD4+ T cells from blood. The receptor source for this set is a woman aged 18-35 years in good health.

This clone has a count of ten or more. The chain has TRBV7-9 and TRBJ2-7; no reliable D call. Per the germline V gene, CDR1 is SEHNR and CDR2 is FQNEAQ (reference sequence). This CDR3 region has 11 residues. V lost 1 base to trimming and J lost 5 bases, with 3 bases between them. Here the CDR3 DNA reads TGTGCCAGCAGCTTAGTCCACGAGCAGTACTTC. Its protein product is CASSLVHEQYF.

CDR3 amino acids: CASSQELAGAKEQFF. DNA for the CDR3: TGCGCCAGCAGCCAAGAACTAGCAGGGGCCAAAGAGCAGTTCTTC. V gene TRBV4-3 combines with J gene TRBJ2-1; D is possibly TRBD1 or TRBD2 (6 bases each). The germline gives CDR1 LGHNA, CDR2 YSLEER. CDR3 size: 15 residues. V dropped 0 bases and J dropped 10 bases, with 16 bases sitting between them.

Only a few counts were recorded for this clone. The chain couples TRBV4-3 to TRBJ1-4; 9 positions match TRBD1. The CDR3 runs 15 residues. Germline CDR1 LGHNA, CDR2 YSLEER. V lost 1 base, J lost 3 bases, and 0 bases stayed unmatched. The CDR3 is CASSQGDRANEKLFF. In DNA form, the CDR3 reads TGCGCCAGCAGCCAAGGGGACAGGGCTAATGAAAAACTGTTTTTT.

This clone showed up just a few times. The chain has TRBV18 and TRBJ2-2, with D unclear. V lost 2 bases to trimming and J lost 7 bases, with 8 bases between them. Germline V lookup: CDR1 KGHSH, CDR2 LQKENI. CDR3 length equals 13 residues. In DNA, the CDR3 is TGTGCCAGCTCACCAGGGGATGTCGGGGAGCTGTTTTTT. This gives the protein CASSPGDVGELFF.

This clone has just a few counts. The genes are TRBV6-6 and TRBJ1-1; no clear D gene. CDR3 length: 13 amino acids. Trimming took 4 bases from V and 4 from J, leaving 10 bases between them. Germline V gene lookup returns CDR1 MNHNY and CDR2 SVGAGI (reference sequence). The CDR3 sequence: CASSLSDGTEAFF. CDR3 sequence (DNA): TGTGCCAGCAGTTTGAGTGACGGCACTGAAGCTTTCTTT.

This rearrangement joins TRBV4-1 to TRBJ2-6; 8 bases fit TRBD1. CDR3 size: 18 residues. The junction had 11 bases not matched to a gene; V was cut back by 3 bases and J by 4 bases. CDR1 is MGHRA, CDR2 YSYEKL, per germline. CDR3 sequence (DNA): TGCGCCAGCAGCCACACGACAGGGGTTCTTTCGGGGGCCAACGTCCTGACTTTC. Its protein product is CASSHTTGVLSGANVLTF.

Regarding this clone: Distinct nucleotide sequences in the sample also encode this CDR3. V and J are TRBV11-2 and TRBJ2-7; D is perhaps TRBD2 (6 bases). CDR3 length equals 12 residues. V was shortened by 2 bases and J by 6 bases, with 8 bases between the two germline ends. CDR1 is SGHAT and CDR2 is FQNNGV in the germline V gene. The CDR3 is CASSLISGEQYF. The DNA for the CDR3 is TGTGCCAGCAGCTTAATTAGCGGCGAGCAGTACTTC.

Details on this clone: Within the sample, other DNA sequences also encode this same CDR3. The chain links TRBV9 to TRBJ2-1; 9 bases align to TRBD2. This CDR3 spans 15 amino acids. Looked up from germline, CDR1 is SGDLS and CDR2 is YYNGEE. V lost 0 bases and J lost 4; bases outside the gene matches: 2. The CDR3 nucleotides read TGTGCCAGCAGCGTAGGGCTAGCGGGGTACAATGAGCAGTTCTTC. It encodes CASSVGLAGYNEQFF.

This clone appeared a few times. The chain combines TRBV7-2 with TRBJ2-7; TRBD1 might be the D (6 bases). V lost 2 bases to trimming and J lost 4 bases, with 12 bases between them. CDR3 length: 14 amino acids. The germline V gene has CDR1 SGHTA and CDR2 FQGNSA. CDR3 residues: CASSLRDTAYEQYF. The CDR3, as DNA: TGTGCCAGCAGCTTACGGGACACGGCTTACGAGCAGTACTTC. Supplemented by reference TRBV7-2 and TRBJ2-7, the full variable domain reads GAGVSQSPSNKVTEKGKDVELRCDPISGHTALYWYRQSLGQGLEFLIYFQGNSAPDKSGLPSDRFSAERTGGSVSTLTIQRTQQEDSAVYLCASSLRDTAYEQYFGPGTRLTVT.

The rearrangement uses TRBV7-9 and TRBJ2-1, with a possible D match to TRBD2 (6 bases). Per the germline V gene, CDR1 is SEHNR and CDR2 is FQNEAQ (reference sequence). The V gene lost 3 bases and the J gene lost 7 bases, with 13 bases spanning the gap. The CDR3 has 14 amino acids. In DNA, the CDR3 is TGTGCCAGCAGCTTCACGGGAGAAGAAAATGAGCAGTTCTTC. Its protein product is CASSFTGEENEQFF.

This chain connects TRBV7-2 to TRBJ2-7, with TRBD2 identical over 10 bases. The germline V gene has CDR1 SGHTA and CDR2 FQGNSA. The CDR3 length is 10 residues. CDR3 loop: CASSRGLACV. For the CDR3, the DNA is TGTGCCAGCAGCCGGGGACTAGCGTGCGTC.

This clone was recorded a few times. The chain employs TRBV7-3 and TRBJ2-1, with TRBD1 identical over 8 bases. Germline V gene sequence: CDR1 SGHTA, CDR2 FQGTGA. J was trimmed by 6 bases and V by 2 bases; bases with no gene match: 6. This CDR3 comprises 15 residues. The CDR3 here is CASSLSRQGANEQFF. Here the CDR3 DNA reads TGTGCCAGCAGCTTATCCCGGCAGGGGGCCAATGAGCAGTTCTTC.

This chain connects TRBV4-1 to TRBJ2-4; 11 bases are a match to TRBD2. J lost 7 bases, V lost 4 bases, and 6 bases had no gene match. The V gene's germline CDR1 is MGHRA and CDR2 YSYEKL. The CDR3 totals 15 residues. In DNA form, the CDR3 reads TGCGCCAGCAGCCCCACCGGGACTAGCGGTAACATTCAGTACTTC. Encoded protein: CASSPTGTSGNIQYF.

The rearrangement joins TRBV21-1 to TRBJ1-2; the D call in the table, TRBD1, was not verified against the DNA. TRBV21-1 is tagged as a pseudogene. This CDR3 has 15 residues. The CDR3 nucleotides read TGTGCCAGCAGCAAAGTACCGACAGCTAACTATGGCTACACCTTC. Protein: CASSKVPTANYGYTF.

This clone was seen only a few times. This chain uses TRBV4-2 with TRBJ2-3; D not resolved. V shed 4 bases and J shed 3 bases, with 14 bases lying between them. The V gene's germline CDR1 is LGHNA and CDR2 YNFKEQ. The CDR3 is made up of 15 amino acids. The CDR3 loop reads CASSLAGKGTDTQYF. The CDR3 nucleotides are TGTGCCAGCAGCCTCGCCGGTAAAGGGACAGATACGCAGTATTTT.

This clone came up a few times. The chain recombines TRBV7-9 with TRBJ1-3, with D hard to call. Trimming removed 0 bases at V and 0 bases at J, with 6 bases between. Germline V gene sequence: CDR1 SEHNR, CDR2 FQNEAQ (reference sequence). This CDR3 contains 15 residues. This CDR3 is CASSLAGGSGNTIYF. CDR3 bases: TGTGCCAGCAGCTTAGCGGGAGGCTCTGGAAACACCATATATTTT.

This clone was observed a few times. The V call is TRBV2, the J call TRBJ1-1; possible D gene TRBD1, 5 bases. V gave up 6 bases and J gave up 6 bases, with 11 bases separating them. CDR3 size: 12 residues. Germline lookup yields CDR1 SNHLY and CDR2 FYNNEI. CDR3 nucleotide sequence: TGTGCCAGCAGACAGGAACACCCTGAAGCTTTCTTT. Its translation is CASRQEHPEAFF.

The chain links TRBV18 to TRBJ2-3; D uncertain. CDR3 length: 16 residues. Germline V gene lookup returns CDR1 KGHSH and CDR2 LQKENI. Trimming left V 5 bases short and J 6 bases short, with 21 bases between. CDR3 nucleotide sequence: TGTGCCAGCTCAGTAGAGGTCGGGTTCGCCCCCGATACGCAGTATTTT. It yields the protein CASSVEVGFAPDTQYF.

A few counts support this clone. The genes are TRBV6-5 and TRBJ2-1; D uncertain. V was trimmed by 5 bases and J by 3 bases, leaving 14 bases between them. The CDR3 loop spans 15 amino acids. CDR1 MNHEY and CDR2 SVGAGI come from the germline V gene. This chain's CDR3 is CASSASRPVYNEQFF. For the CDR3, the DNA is TGTGCCAGCAGTGCATCTCGGCCGGTCTACAATGAGCAGTTCTTC.

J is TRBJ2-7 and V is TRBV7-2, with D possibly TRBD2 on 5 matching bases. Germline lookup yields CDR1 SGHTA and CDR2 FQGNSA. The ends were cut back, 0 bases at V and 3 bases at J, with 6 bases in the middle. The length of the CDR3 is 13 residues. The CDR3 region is CASSLAGVYEQYV. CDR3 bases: TGTGCCAGCAGCTTAGCGGGAGTCTACGAGCAGTACGTC.

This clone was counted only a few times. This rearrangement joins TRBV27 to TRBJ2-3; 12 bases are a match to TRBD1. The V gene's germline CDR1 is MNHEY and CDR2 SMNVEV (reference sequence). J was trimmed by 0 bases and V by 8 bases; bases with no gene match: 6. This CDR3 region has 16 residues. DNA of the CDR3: TGTGCCAGCGGGGGACAGGGGGCGATTAGCACAGATACGCAGTATTTT. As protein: CASGGQGAISTDTQYF.

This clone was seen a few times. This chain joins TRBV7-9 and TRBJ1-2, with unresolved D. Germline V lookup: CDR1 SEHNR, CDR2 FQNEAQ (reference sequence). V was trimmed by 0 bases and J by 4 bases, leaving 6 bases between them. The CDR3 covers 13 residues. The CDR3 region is CASSLAQTYGYTF. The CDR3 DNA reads TGTGCCAGCAGCTTAGCTCAGACCTATGGCTACACCTTC. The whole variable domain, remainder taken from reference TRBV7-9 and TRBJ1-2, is DTGVSQNPRHKITKRGQNVTFRCDPISEHNRLYWYRQTLGQGPEFLTYFQNEAQLEKSRLLSDRFSAERPKGSFSTLEIQRTEQGDSAMYLCASSLAQTYGYTFGSGTRLTVV.

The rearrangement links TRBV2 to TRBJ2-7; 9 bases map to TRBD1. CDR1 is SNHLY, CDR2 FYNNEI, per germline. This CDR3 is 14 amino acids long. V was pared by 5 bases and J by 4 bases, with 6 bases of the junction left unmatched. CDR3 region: CASSLGQGRYEQYF. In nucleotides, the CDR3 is TGTGCCAGCAGTCTTGGACAGGGGAGATACGAGCAGTACTTC.